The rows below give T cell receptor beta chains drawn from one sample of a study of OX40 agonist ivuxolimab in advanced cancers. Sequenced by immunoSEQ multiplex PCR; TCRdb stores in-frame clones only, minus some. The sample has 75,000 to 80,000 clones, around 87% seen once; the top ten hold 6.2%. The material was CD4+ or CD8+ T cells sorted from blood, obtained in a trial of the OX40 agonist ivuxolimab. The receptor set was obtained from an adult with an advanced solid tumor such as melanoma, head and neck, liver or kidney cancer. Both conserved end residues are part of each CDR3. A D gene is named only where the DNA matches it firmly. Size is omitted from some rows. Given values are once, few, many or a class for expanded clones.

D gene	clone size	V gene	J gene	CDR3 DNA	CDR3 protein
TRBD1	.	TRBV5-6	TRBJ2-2	TGTGCCAGCAGTTATCCGGGACAGTCGAACACCGGGGAGCTGTTTTTT	CASSYPGQSNTGELFF
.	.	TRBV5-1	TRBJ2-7	TGCGCCAGCAGCTTGGGTCTGGGGGGCGATGCCTACGAGCAGTACTTC	CASSLGLGGDAYEQYF
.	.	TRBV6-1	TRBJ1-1	TGTGCCAGCAGTGAATTGGGGTCGGGGGAGGTTTTCTTT	CASSELGSGEVFF
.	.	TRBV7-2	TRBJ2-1	TGTGCCAGCAGCTTACGGACTACACGCTACAATGAGCAGTTCTTC	CASSLRTTRYNEQFF
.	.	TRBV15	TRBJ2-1	TGTGCCACCAGCAGAGGTGGGGGGAGCTCCTACAATGAGCAGTTCTTC	CATSRGGGSSYNEQFF
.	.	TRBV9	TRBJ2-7	TGTGCCAGCAGCGCAATATACAGTCCCCCCCCTACTAACGAGCAGTACTTC	CASSAIYSPPPTNEQYF
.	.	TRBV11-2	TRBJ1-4	TGTGCCAGCAGCCCTACTTCGCTACTCCTTGGGGCAGTACGTGAAAAACTGTTTTTT	CASSPTSLLLGAVREKLFF
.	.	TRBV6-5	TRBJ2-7	TGTGCCACAATGCCTCCGGGGAGCAGCTACGAGCAGTACTTC	CATMPPGSSYEQYF
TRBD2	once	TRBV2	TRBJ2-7	TGTGCCAGCAGCCCTCTAGCGGTTACCTACGAGCAGTACTTC	CASSPLAVTYEQYF
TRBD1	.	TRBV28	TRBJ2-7	TGTGCCAGCACCACAGGGGGCTACGAGCAGTACTTC	CASTTGGYEQYF
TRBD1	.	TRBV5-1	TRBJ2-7	TGCGCCAGCAGCTTGGGGGGGACAGGTTCGGACGAGCAGTACTTC	CASSLGGTGSDEQYF
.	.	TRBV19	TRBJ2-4	TGTGCCAGTAGTATAGACAGGACGGTACGGGTTCAGTACTTC	CASSIDRTVRVQYF
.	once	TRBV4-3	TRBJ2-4	TGCGCCAGCAGCCAAGACAGGGCACTAGCCAAAAACATTCAGTACTTC	CASSQDRALAKNIQYF
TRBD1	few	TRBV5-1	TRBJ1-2	TGCGCCAGCAGCTCGGGACAGGTGACCTATGGCTACACCTTC	CASSSGQVTYGYTF
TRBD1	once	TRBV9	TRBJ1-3	TGTGCCAGCAGCCTCCGGACAGGGACGGACACCATATATTTT	CASSLRTGTDTIYF
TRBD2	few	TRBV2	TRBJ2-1	TGTGCCAGCAGTCCCCGGACTAGCGGCTACAATGAGCAGTTCTTC	CASSPRTSGYNEQFF
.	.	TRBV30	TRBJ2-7	TGTGCCTGGAGTATAAGCTACGAGCAGTACTTC	CAWSISYEQYF
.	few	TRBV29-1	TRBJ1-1	TGCAGCGTTGCGGGACGGATGAACACTGAAGCTTTCTTT	CSVAGRMNTEAFF
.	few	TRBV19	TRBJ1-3	TGTGCCAGTAGCGGGCGGACACATGGAAACACCATATATTTT	CASSGRTHGNTIYF
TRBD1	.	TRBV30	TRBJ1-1	TGTGCCTGGAGGGCACAGGGGCCCGACACTGAAGCTTTCTTT	CAWRAQGPDTEAFF
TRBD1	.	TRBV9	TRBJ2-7	TGTGCCAGCAGCATTGGACAGGGAGCCTACGAGCAGTACTTC	CASSIGQGAYEQYF
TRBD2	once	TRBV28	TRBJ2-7	TGTGCCAGCAGTCCTAGCGGTTCCTACGAGCAGTACTTC	CASSPSGSYEQYF
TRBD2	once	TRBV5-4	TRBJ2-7	TGTGCCAGCAGCTCACCCGCCGGGACTAGCGTATACGAGCAGTACTTC	CASSSPAGTSVYEQYF
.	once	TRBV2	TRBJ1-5	TGTGCCAGCACTCAGTCTAGCAATCAGCCCCAGCATTTT	CASTQSSNQPQHF
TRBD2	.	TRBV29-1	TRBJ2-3	TGCAGCGTTGAAGCTAGCGGGAGGGTAAATACGCAGTATTTT	CSVEASGRVNTQYF
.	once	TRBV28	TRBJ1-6	TGTGCCAGCAGTTTAGTAGGGCAGGGCGGCTCACCCCTCCACTTT	CASSLVGQGGSPLHF
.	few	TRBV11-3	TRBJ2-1	TGTGCCAGCAGCTTATCTCACCGAGGGCAGTATAATGAGCAGTTCTTC	CASSLSHRGQYNEQFF
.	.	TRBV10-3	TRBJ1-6	TGTGCCATCAGTGAGGGACTGGGCGGTAATTCACCCCTCCACTTT	CAISEGLGGNSPLHF
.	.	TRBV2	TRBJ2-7	TGTGCCAGCAGCGCAAAAGGGGATCGGCAGTACTTC	CASSAKGDRQYF
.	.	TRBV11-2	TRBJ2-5	TGTGCCAGCCGCCTGAGGGGCGGCAGGATTCAAGAGACCCAGTACTTC	CASRLRGGRIQETQYF
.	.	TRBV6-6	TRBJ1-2	TGTGCCAGCAGTTACTCGCGGGGGTTCTATGGCTACACCTTC	CASSYSRGFYGYTF
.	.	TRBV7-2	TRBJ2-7	TGTGCCAGCAGCCCCCGCGGTGACACCTACGAGCAGTACTTC	CASSPRGDTYEQYF
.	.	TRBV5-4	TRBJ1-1	TGTGCCAGCAGCTCGAATAAACAGAAGATGAACACTGAAGCTTTCTTT	CASSSNKQKMNTEAFF
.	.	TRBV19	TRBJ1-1	TGTGCCAGTACCCCTCTAGGCAGCATGAACACTGAAGCTTTCTTT	CASTPLGSMNTEAFF
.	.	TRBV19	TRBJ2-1	TGTGCCAGTAGTATTTCACGGGAAGTCCACAATGAGCAGTTCTTC	CASSISREVHNEQFF
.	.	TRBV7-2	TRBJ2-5	TGTGCCAGCAGCTTAGAGGCCCGAAGGGGGGGCGGTGAGACCCAGTACTTC	CASSLEARRGGGETQYF
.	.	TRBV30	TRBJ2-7	TGTGCCTGGGCAGGGAGGTCCAACGAGCAGTACTTC	CAWAGRSNEQYF
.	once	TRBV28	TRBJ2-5	TGTGCCAGCAGTTTTGCGACTCCGAACCCAGAGACCCAGTACTTC	CASSFATPNPETQYF
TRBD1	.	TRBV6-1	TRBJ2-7	TGTGCCAGCAGTGGAGCCGGGACAGGGCCACAGTACTTC	CASSGAGTGPQYF
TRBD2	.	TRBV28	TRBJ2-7	TGTGCCAGCAGTTTAGGACTAGCGGGAGAGTACGAGCAGTACTTC	CASSLGLAGEYEQYF
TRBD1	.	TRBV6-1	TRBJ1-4	TGTGCCAGCAGTGAAGCTAGACAGGGTCTGGGAAAACTGTTTTTT	CASSEARQGLGKLFF
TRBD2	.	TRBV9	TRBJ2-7	TGTGCCAGCAGCGCCCACTCTGGACTAGCGGGAGAACGTCCCTACGAGCAGTACTTC	CASSAHSGLAGERPYEQYF
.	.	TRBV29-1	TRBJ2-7	TGCAGCGTTTCTGGGGGGCTGTACGAGCAGTACTTC	CSVSGGLYEQYF
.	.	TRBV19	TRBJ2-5	TGTGCCAGTAGTATAAGCGGAGAGACCCAGTACTTC	CASSISGETQYF
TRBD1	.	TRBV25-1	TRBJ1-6	TGTGCCAGCAGGCTAGGCGGAGACAGGGGGGCAAAAAATTCACCCCTCCACTTT	CASRLGGDRGAKNSPLHF
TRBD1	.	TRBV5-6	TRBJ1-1	TGTGCCAGCAGCTTGATTTGGGACAGGGATAATGAAGCTTTCTTT	CASSLIWDRDNEAFF
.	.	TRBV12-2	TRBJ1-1	TGTGCAAGTCCCGGAAGGGGGTTGGGCGCTGAAGCTTTCTTT	CASPGRGLGAEAFF
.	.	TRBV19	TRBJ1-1	TGTGCCAGTAGTATAGGCGGCAGGGTAACTGAAGCTTTCTTT	CASSIGGRVTEAFF
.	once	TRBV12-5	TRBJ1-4	TGTGCTAGTGAGGGTGGCTCTGGAAAACTGTTTTTT	CASEGGSGKLFF
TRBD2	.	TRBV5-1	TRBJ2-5	TGCGCCAGCAGCTTAAGCGGGGGTTTCCAAGAGACCCAGTACTTC	CASSLSGGFQETQYF
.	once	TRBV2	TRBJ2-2	TGTGCCAGCAGACAGCAAAGTCCAACCGGGGAGCTGTTTTTT	CASRQQSPTGELFF
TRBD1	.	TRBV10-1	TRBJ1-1	TGCGCCAGCAGAGGAAGGACAGGGGTGAACACTGAAGCTTTCTTT	CASRGRTGVNTEAFF
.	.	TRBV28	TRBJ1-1	TGTGCCAGCAGTTTATCTGGGGACTTGGGGGGGAACACTGAAGCTTTCTTT	CASSLSGDLGGNTEAFF
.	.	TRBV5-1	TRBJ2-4	TGCGCCAGCAGCTTGGAAGAAAACATTCAGTACTTC	CASSLEENIQYF
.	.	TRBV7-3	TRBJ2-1	TGTGCCAGCAGCTTGAGGGAAAGCCCCTACAATGAGCAGTTCTTC	CASSLRESPYNEQFF
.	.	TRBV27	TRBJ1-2	TGTGCCAGCAGTATACTCGGCAGGATGAGCCATGGCTACACCTTC	CASSILGRMSHGYTF
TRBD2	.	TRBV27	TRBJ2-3	TGTGCCAGCGGCCCGACATTACTAGCGGCCTCCACAGATACGCAGTATTTT	CASGPTLLAASTDTQYF